The clone carrying this T cell receptor (beta chain) was observed a handful of times. Into every PCR, synthetic TCR analog templates were spiked. The data were produced by immunoSEQ multiplex PCR, yet TCRdb's version contains in-frame clones alone and is incomplete. This sample has roughly 77,000 clones, with 65% to 85% found just once. This sample is part of a study of PD-L1 blockade in urothelial cancer. The overall study: Researchers looked at the blood 3 weeks (second dose) and 6 weeks after treatment began. A median approximately 150,000 T cells were found in blood samples.

Time point of the sample: pretreatment peripheral blood. The source material was PBMCs, sampled around atezolizumab (anti-PD-L1) treatment. This sequence was found in a woman in her 70s with urothelial cancer.

CDR3 DNA: TGTGCCAGTAGTAACAGGGCCGACGGGCAGTACTTC. As protein: CASSNRADGQYF. This chain connects TRBV19 to TRBJ2-7, with D perhaps TRBD1 (6 bases). Trimming removed 4 bases from V and 9 bases from J, with 13 bases in between. Per germline, CDR1 LNHDA and CDR2 SQIVND (reference sequence). The CDR3 totals 12 residues.